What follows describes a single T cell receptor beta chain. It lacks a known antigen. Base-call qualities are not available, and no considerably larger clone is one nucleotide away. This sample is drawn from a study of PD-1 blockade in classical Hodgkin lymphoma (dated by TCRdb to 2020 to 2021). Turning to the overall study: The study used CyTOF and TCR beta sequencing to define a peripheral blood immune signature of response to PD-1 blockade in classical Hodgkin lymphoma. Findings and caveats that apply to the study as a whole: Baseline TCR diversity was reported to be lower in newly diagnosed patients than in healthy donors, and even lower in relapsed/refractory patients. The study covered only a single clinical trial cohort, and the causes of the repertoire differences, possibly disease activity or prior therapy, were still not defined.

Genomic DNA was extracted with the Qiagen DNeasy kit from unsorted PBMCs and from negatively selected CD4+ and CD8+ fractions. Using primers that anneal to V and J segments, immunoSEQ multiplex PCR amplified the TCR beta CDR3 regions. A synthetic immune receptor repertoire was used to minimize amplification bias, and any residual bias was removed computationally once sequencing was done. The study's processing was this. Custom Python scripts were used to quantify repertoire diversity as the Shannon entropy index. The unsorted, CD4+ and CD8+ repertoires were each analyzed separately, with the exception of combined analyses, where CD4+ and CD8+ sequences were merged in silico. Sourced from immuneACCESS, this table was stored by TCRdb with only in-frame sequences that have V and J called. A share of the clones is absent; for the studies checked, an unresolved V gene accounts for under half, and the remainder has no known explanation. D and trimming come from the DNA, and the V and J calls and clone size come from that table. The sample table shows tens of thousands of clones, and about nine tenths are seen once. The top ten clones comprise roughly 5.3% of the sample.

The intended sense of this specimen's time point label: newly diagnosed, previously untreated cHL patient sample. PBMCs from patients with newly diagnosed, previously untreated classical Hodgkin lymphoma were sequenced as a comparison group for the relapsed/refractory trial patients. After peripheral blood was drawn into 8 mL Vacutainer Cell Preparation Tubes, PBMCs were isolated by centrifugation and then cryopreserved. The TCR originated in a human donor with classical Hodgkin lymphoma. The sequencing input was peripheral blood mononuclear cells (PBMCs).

The sequenced DNA: TGTGCCAGCAACCGGGACAACTATGGCTACACCTTC. Translated, it gives CASNRDNYGYTF. The chain was built from TRBV9 and TRBJ1-2; the D region possibly corresponds to TRBD1 (5 bases align). CDR1 is given as SGDLS and CDR2 as YYNGEE, both from the germline V gene. From its cysteine to its phenylalanine, the CDR3 spans 12 amino acids. Of all the DNA, just the CDR3 is kept, 36 bases in frame from base 1. V is cut by 6 bases and J by 2 bases, and the space between the germline ends is 8 bases.